The present T cell receptor (beta chain) was sequenced within a study of identical twins. Comment on this clonotype: What it binds is unknown.

Overall study results and limits: The study drew conclusions from cross-sectional statistical analysis, not from following the same donors.

CDR3 length equals 16 residues. Germline assignment: CDR1 DFQATT and CDR2 SNEGSKA (reference sequence). Between the trimmed V and J ends, which lost 1 base and 3 bases, there was a span of 19 bases. TCRdb passed the 5' RACE reads through MiXCR, listing each CDR3 protein once. Of approximately 600,000 distinct CDR3 sequences detected, roughly 9.5% appear once; the ten largest clones hold roughly 3.2%. These data were also reused for a study on yellow fever vaccine responses in identical twins.

The chain carries TRBV20-1 and TRBJ2-7; D possibly uses TRBD1 or TRBD2 (7 bases each). The sample taken for sequencing was PBMCs. This TCR was sampled from a woman younger than 35 in good health. The CDR3 nucleotides read TGCAGTGCTAGAGGACAGGGAGCGGGACTTTACTACGAGCAGTACTTC. Translated, it gives CSARGQGAGLYYEQYF.